This T cell receptor beta chain was sequenced for a study of T cells in Graves' hyperthyroidism and ophthalmopathy. Looking at the study overall: Peripheral blood samples were taken at initial diagnosis, prior to any treatment.

TCR beta CDR3 region amplification was performed from RNA transcripts. First-round RT-PCR targeting the TCR CDR3 was performed with the HTBI primer set. TCRdb ran MiXCR on the multiplex PCR reads and lists one entry per CDR3 protein. The table includes about 360,000 distinct CDR3 sequences, 15% to 18% detected once. This CDR3 region has 12 residues. Germline V gene data show CDR1 as MNHNS and CDR2 as SASEGT. V gave up 7 bases and J gave up 5 bases, with 8 bases separating them. Study-wide points: Most thyroid clonotypes with frequency above 0.001 were detected in blood. Ophthalmopathy was distinguished from stable hyperthyroidism by 13 V-J signatures. Ophthalmopathy, as predicted by the model, came a median around 6 months after the prediction.

This clonotype was seen more than once but under ten times. What it binds is not known. The specimen sequenced was blood. This clonotype was sampled from a woman aged 18 to 35 with Graves' hyperthyroidism that later progressed to Graves' ophthalmopathy. This rearrangement joins TRBV6-1 to TRBJ2-2; D unresolved. CDR3 DNA sequence: TGTGCCAGCACTAGTAGGACCGGGGAGCTGTTTTTT. Translating it yields CASTSRTGELFF.